The TCR beta chain described here comes from a study of T-cell reconstitution after alpha-beta-depleted transplantation in children. Notes on the study in general: A year had passed since transplant, and T-cell counts and diversity by then came mostly from newly produced T cells. Some patients showed high day-60 TCRbeta diversity, which derived from surviving recipient T cells and thymic progenitors. Roughly two months post-transplant, alpha-beta T cells reportedly originated from several hundred graft clones that had expanded.

The V gene end was trimmed by 2 bases and the J gene end by 3 bases; junction bases not matched to a gene: 4. The V gene's germline CDR1 is SNHLY and CDR2 FYNNEI. This CDR3 region has 14 residues. This clonotype showed up just a few times. Its antigen is currently unknown. The authors prepared the TCRbeta library with unique molecular identifiers. In TCRdb, the PCR reads were re-called with MiXCR into one record per CDR3 protein. The sample has 200,000 to 300,000 distinct CDR3 sequences; more than 20% are singletons. The V gene is TRBV2, the J gene TRBJ2-7; 7 nucleotides line up with TRBD1. The sequences come from PBMCs, mostly from graft donor cells, collected 360 days after TCRalphabeta/CD19-depleted stem cell transplant. The source of this sequence is a female patient between 2 and 10 years old who had a stem cell transplant for congenital amegakaryocytic thrombocytopenia, so the T cells may come from the graft donor. CDR3 coding DNA: TGTGCCAGCAGTGAAAGGGGGCACAGCTACGAGCAGTACTTC. Encoded protein: CASSERGHSYEQYF.